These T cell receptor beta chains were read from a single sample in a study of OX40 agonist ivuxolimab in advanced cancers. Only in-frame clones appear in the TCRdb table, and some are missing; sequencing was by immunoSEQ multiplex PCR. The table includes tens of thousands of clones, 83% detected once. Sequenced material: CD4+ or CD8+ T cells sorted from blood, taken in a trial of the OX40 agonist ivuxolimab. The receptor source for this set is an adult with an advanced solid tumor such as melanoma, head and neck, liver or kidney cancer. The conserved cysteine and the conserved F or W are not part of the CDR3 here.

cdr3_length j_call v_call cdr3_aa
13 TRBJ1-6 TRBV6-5 ASSRLSTGDSPLH
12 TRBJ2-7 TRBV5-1 ASSRTSGSLEQY
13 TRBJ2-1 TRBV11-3 ASSLVGQGNNEQF
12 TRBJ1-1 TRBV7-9 ASSFGSMNTEAF
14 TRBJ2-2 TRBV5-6 ASSFPGRMGTGELF
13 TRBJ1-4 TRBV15 ATSRDPAPGEKLF
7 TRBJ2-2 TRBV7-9 APSLELF
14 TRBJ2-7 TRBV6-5 ASSSHLAGEIYEQY
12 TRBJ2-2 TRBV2 ASSVGGTTGELF
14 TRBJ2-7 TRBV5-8 ASSLAFWGDRGEQY
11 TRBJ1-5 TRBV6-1 ASNMLGNQPQH
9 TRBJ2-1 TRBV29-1 SVELAGVGI
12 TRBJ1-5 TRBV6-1 ASSESGGGQPQH
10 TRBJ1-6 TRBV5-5 ASSLVGGTLH
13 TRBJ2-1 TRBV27 ASRAPGQGVNEQF
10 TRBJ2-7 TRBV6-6 ASSRTDYEQY
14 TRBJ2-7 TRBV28 ASSLSRAGGGYEQY
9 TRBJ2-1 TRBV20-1 SAREYNEQF
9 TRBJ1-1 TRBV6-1 ASRQYTEAF
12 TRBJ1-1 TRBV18 ASSLEGAGTEAF
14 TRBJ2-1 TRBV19 ASSPRDRPLNNEQF
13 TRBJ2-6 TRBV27 ASKTGGSGANVLT
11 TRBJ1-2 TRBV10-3 AISGGQVYGYT
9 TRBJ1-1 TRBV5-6 ASSFGGEAF
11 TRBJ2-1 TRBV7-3 ASSRRNNLEQF
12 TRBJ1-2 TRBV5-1 ASSFGGEVYGYT
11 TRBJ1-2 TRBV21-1 ASSGCGRYGYT
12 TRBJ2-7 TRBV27 ASSFASTGYGQY
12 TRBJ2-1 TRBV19 ASSIGLAGNEQF
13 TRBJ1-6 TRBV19 ASRPGQGVLSPLH
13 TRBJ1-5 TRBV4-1 ASSQVDLGGQPQH
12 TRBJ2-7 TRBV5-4 ASSLDPSRGEQY
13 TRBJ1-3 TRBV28 ASSSYGAEGNTIY
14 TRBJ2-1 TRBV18 ASSPESSGSRGGAF
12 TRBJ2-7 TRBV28 ASSLRGALKEQY
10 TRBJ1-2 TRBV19 ASRSGVAGYT
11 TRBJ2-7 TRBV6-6 ASSTPGGYEQY
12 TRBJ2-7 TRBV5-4 ASSPDRGPYEQY
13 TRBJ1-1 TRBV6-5 ASSRPGRAGTEAF
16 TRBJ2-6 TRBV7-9 ASSPRTAEIPSANVLT
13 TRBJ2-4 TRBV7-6 ASSLVAGSKNIQY
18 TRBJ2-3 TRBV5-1 ASSLGPTSGRAQSTDTQY
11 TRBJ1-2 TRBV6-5 ASKRGPNYGYT
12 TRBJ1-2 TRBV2 ASRAEGSNYGYT
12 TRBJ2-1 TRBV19 ASSGPLLRNEQF